Listed below are T cell receptor beta chains from one sample, sequenced in a study of T-cell memory formation after mild COVID-19. TCRdb reprocessed the 5' RACE reads with MiXCR, giving one entry per CDR3 protein. This repertoire shows roughly 89,000 distinct CDR3 sequences, over 12% found once; its top ten account for under 45%. Sequencing was performed on PBMCs or a T cell subset sorted from them (not recorded which). Source of these receptors: a man aged 18-30 years who had mild COVID-19 (a few samples of this study predate the infection). Cell type and time point are not known. The CDR3 runs from the conserved cysteine through the conserved F or W. The order of the fields is J gene, D gene, clone size, V gene, CDR3 DNA, CDR3 protein. A D gene is named only where the DNA matches it firmly. Only some rows state a clone size, as once, few, many or a class for expanded clones.

J: TRBJ2-3; D: .; size: few; V: TRBV6-6; DNA: TGTGCCAGCAGTTACGGGGGGCCCACAGATACGCAGTATTTT; CDR3: CASSYGGPTDTQYF
J: TRBJ1-2; D: .; size: many; V: TRBV6-5; DNA: TGTGCCAGCAGTTACTCTAGGGGAGATGGCTACACCTTC; CDR3: CASSYSRGDGYTF
J: TRBJ2-7; D: .; size: few; V: TRBV29-1; DNA: TGCAGCGTTGAAGGCTCGGCAGGGGAGGTCCCTGAGGGCGAGCAGTACTTC; CDR3: CSVEGSAGEVPEGEQYF
J: TRBJ1-5; D: .; size: .; V: TRBV20-1; DNA: TGCAGTGCTGCTCGGTTCAGGGTTTGGGGGCCCCAGCATTTT; CDR3: CSAARFRVWGPQHF
J: TRBJ1-1; D: .; size: .; V: TRBV7-2; DNA: TGTGCCAGCAGCTTCGCATCTTTCGAAGCTTTCTTT; CDR3: CASSFASFEAFF
J: TRBJ2-7; D: .; size: many; V: TRBV10-2; DNA: TGCGCCAGCAGTGAGGCTACAGGGTCCTACGAGCAGTACTTC; CDR3: CASSEATGSYEQYF
J: TRBJ2-7; D: .; size: few; V: TRBV4-3; DNA: TGCGCCAGCAGCCAAGAGGTGAGGAGCTCCTACGAGCAGTACTTC; CDR3: CASSQEVRSSYEQYF
J: TRBJ2-2; D: .; size: .; V: TRBV2; DNA: TGTGCCAGCAGTGAGGGGGCAGGGATCAGCGGGGAGCTGTTTTTT; CDR3: CASSEGAGISGELFF
J: TRBJ1-2; D: .; size: few; V: TRBV12-3/TRBV12-4; DNA: TGTGCCAGCAGTTTCTCAGCGGATTATGGCTACACCTTC; CDR3: CASSFSADYGYTF
J: TRBJ2-3; D: .; size: few; V: TRBV27; DNA: TGTGCCGAGCCAGGGCGCGAAGCGCAGTATTTT; CDR3: CAEPGREAQYF
J: TRBJ2-4; D: .; size: few; V: TRBV20-1; DNA: TGCAGTGCTAGAGTCCGAATAGCCAAAAACATTCAGTACTTC; CDR3: CSARVRIAKNIQYF
J: TRBJ2-1; D: TRBD1; size: .; V: TRBV6-2/TRBV6-3; DNA: TGTGCCAGCAACCAGGGACAGGGGAGTGAGCAGTTCTTC; CDR3: CASNQGQGSEQFF
J: TRBJ2-5; D: .; size: few; V: TRBV29-1; DNA: TGCAGCGTTGAACTGGGGATTCGGGAGACCCAGTACTTC; CDR3: CSVELGIRETQYF
J: TRBJ2-3; D: .; size: .; V: TRBV18; DNA: TGTGCCAGCTCACCACCGACGACAGATACGCAGTATTTT; CDR3: CASSPPTTDTQYF
J: TRBJ1-1; D: .; size: few; V: TRBV12-3/TRBV12-4; DNA: TGTGCCAGCATCTCAGGGGTGGGCACTGAAGCTTTCTTT; CDR3: CASISGVGTEAFF
J: TRBJ1-1; D: .; size: .; V: TRBV10-2; DNA: TGCGCCAGCACTGGGGGGAAGGGCACTGAAGCTTTCTTT; CDR3: CASTGGKGTEAFF
J: TRBJ2-2; D: .; size: .; V: TRBV5-1; DNA: TGCGCCAGCAGCTTGGGGGGAATTCGGGAGCTGTTTTTT; CDR3: CASSLGGIRELFF
J: TRBJ2-7; D: TRBD2; size: once; V: TRBV7-8; DNA: TGTGCCAGCAGCCCAGACGGGAGGCAGCAGTACTTC; CDR3: CASSPDGRQQYF
J: TRBJ2-7; D: .; size: .; V: TRBV6-5; DNA: TGTGCCAGCAGTTATTCGGGGACAGAGCAGTACTTC; CDR3: CASSYSGTEQYF
J: TRBJ2-3; D: TRBD2; size: few; V: TRBV9; DNA: TGTGCCAGCAGCGTAGGTAGACTAGCGGCAGTAACAGATACGCAGTATTTT; CDR3: CASSVGRLAAVTDTQYF
J: TRBJ2-1; D: .; size: few; V: TRBV29-1; DNA: TGCAGCGTCCCGAGGAGCGGGTGGAATGAGCAGTTCTTC; CDR3: CSVPRSGWNEQFF
J: TRBJ2-2; D: .; size: large; V: TRBV7-2; DNA: TGTGCCAGCAGCTTTATCCAGGTCAACACCGGGGAGCTGTTTTTT; CDR3: CASSFIQVNTGELFF
J: TRBJ2-2; D: TRBD1; size: .; V: TRBV3-1; DNA: TGTGCCGGCAGGACAGGGGGCACCGGGGAGCTGTTTTTT; CDR3: CAGRTGGTGELFF
J: TRBJ2-3; D: .; size: few; V: TRBV7-8; DNA: TGTGCCAGCAGCTTATGGGGGGTGGTGACAGATACGCAGTATTTT; CDR3: CASSLWGVVTDTQYF
J: TRBJ2-1; D: .; size: many; V: TRBV20-1; DNA: TGCAGTGCTAGAGATGTGGGGAGCTCCTACAATGAGCAGTTCTTC; CDR3: CSARDVGSSYNEQFF
J: TRBJ2-5; D: TRBD2; size: .; V: TRBV19; DNA: TGTGCCAGTACGGCTAGCGGGGGGGAAGGGGAGACCCAGTACTTC; CDR3: CASTASGGEGETQYF
J: TRBJ2-7; D: .; size: few; V: TRBV7-9; DNA: TGTGCCAGCAGCTTGGTCGGCGAGCAGTACTTC; CDR3: CASSLVGEQYF
J: TRBJ1-3; D: .; size: .; V: TRBV4-1; DNA: TGCGCCAGCAGCCAAGATATAATAAGTCAGGCCTCTGGAAACACCATATATTTT; CDR3: CASSQDIISQASGNTIYF
J: TRBJ2-1; D: .; size: .; V: TRBV24-1; DNA: TGTGCCACCAGTGATCGGGAACACTACAATGAGCAGTTCTTC; CDR3: CATSDREHYNEQFF
J: TRBJ2-3; D: .; size: few; V: TRBV5-4; DNA: TGTGCCAGCAGCCCCTCGAGTTCAGGGTTACCAGATACGCAGTATTTT; CDR3: CASSPSSSGLPDTQYF
J: TRBJ2-1; D: .; size: few; V: TRBV5-1; DNA: TGCGCCAGCAGCTTGAGTTATGTTTCTCGAACAGGAAATGAGCAGTTCTTC; CDR3: CASSLSYVSRTGNEQFF
J: TRBJ1-4; D: .; size: .; V: TRBV30; DNA: TGTGGCTGGACGCCCACTGGGGAAAAACTGTTTTTT; CDR3: CGWTPTGEKLFF
J: TRBJ1-2; D: .; size: .; V: TRBV6-5; DNA: TGTGCCAGCAGTTACGGCAGGGGTTATGGCTACACCTTC; CDR3: CASSYGRGYGYTF
J: TRBJ2-5; D: TRBD2; size: few; V: TRBV7-9; DNA: TGTGCCAGCAGCCGAGGGACTAAGGAGACCCAGTACTTC; CDR3: CASSRGTKETQYF
J: TRBJ2-7; D: TRBD2; size: few; V: TRBV7-9; DNA: TGTGCCAGCAGCTCGACTAGCGGGGTGAGCTCCTACGAGCAGTACTTC; CDR3: CASSSTSGVSSYEQYF
J: TRBJ2-1; D: TRBD2; size: .; V: TRBV2; DNA: TGTGCCAGCAGGAAGGAGCCGGGACTAGCGCACAATGAGCAGTTCTTC; CDR3: CASRKEPGLAHNEQFF
J: TRBJ2-5; D: .; size: many; V: TRBV18; DNA: TGTGCCAGCTCACCGACCGGGTACCAAGAGACCCAGTACTTC; CDR3: CASSPTGYQETQYF
J: TRBJ2-3; D: .; size: few; V: TRBV4-3; DNA: TGCGCCAGCAGCCAAGATCCGCCCGACACGCAGTATTTT; CDR3: CASSQDPPDTQYF
J: TRBJ2-5; D: TRBD2; size: few; V: TRBV6-5; DNA: TGTGCCATCGGGGTAGCGGGGGGGAACCAAGAGACCCAGTACTTC; CDR3: CAIGVAGGNQETQYF
J: TRBJ1-3; D: .; size: .; V: TRBV2; DNA: TGTGCCAGCAGTGGGCCTTGGCAGGCCCGAACGAGCTCTGGAAACACCATATATTTT; CDR3: CASSGPWQARTSSGNTIYF
J: TRBJ2-3; D: TRBD1; size: few; V: TRBV12-3/TRBV12-4; DNA: TGTGCCAGCAGTTCGACAGGGTTAGATACGCAGTATTTT; CDR3: CASSSTGLDTQYF
J: TRBJ2-5; D: TRBD1; size: few; V: TRBV6-1; DNA: TGTGCCAGCAGTGAAGCCCCACAGGGGCCTCAAGAGACCCAGTACTTC; CDR3: CASSEAPQGPQETQYF
J: TRBJ2-1; D: TRBD2; size: .; V: TRBV19; DNA: TGTGCCAGTAGCCGGACTAGCGGGGAACCGGCCAATGAGCAGTTCTTC; CDR3: CASSRTSGEPANEQFF
J: TRBJ2-1; D: TRBD2; size: .; V: TRBV7-6; DNA: TGTGCCAGCAGCCGATCCGGCGGGACTAGCGGGGCAGATGAGCAGTTCTTC; CDR3: CASSRSGGTSGADEQFF
J: TRBJ1-5; D: .; size: .; V: TRBV6-6; DNA: TGTGCCAGCAGTGAAATCGGCCAACAGCCCCAGCATTTT; CDR3: CASSEIGQQPQHF
J: TRBJ2-1; D: .; size: .; V: TRBV19; DNA: TGTGCCAGTAACGGGGCTGCCGGAGAACAGTTCTTC; CDR3: CASNGAAGEQFF
J: TRBJ2-7; D: TRBD2; size: few; V: TRBV20-1; DNA: TGCAGTGCTGACGGGACTAGCTCCTACGAGCAGTACTTC; CDR3: CSADGTSSYEQYF
J: TRBJ2-3; D: TRBD1; size: .; V: TRBV5-1; DNA: TGCGCCAGCAGAGGGGGCCCGGGGGATACGCAGTATTTT; CDR3: CASRGGPGDTQYF
J: TRBJ1-1; D: TRBD1; size: .; V: TRBV29-1; DNA: TGCAGCGCAGGGGGTTCTGAAGCTTTCTTT; CDR3: CSAGGSEAFF
J: TRBJ2-7; D: TRBD1; size: .; V: TRBV7-9; DNA: TGTGCCAGCAGCCCAGCTCTCCGGGACAGGGGCTACGAGCAGTACTTC; CDR3: CASSPALRDRGYEQYF
J: TRBJ2-1; D: .; size: .; V: TRBV14; DNA: TGTGCCAGCAGCCAAGCTTCAGAGCAGTTCTTC; CDR3: CASSQASEQFF
J: TRBJ2-7; D: TRBD1; size: .; V: TRBV19; DNA: TGTGCCAGTAGCCCGGACAGGGGGCGAGAGTACGAGCAGTACTTC; CDR3: CASSPDRGREYEQYF
J: TRBJ2-7; D: .; size: .; V: TRBV10-3; DNA: TGTGCCATCACACGGGGGCAGGCCAAGAACTACGAGCAGTACTTC; CDR3: CAITRGQAKNYEQYF
J: TRBJ2-3; D: .; size: .; V: TRBV5-1; DNA: TGCGCCAGCAGCTTTTTCCCGGATAGCACAGATACGCAGTATTTT; CDR3: CASSFFPDSTDTQYF
J: TRBJ2-7; D: .; size: .; V: TRBV4-3; DNA: TGCGCCAGCAGCCAATCGATTGCCTACTCCTACGAGCAGTACTTC; CDR3: CASSQSIAYSYEQYF